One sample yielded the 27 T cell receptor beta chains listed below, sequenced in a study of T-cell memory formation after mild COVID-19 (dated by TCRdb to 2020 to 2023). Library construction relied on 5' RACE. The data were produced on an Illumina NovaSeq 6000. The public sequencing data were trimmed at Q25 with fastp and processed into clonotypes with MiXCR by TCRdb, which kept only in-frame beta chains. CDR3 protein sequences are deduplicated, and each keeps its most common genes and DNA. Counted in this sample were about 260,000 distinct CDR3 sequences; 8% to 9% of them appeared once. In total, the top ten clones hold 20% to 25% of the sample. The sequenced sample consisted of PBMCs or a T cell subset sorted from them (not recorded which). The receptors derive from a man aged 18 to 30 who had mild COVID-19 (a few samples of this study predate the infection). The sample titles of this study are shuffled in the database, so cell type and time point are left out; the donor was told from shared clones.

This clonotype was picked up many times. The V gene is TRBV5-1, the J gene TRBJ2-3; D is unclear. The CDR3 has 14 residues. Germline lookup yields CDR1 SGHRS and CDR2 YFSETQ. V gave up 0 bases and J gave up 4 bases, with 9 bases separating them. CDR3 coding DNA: TGCGCCAGCAGCTTGGGTCAGGAAGCAGATACGCAGTATTTT. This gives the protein CASSLGQEADTQYF.

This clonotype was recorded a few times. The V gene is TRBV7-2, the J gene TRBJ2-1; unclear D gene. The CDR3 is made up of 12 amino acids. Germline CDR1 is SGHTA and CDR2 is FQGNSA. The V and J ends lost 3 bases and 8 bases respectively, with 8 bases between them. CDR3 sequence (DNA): TGTGCCAGCAGCTTCGATAACCATGAGCAGTTCTTC. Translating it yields CASSFDNHEQFF.

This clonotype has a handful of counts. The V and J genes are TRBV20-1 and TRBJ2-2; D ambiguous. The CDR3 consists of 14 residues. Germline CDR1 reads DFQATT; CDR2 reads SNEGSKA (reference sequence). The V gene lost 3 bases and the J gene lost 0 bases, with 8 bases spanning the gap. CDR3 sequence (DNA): TGCAGTGCTAGCCCCAGCGCGAACACCGGGGAGCTGTTTTTT. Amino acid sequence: CSASPSANTGELFF.

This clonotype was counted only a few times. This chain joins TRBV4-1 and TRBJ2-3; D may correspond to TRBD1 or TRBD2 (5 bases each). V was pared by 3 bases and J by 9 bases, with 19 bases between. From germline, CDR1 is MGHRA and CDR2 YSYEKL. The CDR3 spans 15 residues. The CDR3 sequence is CASSQPPGTPATQYF. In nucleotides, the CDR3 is TGCGCCAGCAGCCAGCCCCCCGGGACCCCCGCCACGCAGTATTTT.

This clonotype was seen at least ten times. Here the CDR3 reads CASSPEGGTAYGYTF. The DNA for the CDR3 is TGCGCCAGCAGCCCAGAGGGGGGCACGGCCTATGGCTACACCTTC. The chain links TRBV5-1 to TRBJ1-2, with D perhaps matching TRBD1 (6 bases). The CDR3 is 15 residues long. Trimming took 4 bases from V and 4 from J, leaving 17 bases between them. CDR1 and CDR2 from the germline V gene are SGHRS and YFSETQ.

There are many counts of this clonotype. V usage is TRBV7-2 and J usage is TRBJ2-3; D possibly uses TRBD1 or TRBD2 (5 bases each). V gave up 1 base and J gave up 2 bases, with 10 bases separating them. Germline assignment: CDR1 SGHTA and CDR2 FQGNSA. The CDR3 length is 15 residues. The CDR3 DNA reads TGTGCCAGCAGCTTAGTCGGGGACGCCACAGATACGCAGTATTTT. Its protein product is CASSLVGDATDTQYF.

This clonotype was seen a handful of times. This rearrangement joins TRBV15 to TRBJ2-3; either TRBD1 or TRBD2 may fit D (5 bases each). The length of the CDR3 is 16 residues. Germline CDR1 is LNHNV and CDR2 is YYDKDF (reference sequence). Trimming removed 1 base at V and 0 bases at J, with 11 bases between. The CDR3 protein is CATSRVEGYSTDTQYF. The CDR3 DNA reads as TGTGCCACCAGCAGAGTTGAGGGGTATAGCACAGATACGCAGTATTTT.

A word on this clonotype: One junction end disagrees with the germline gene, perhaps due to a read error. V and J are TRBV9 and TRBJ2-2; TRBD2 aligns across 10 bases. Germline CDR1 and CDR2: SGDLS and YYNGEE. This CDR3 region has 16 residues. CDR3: CASGPGGLAKTGELFF. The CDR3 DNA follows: TGTGCCAGCGGCCCGGGGGGACTAGCGAAAACCGGGGAGCTGTTTTTT.

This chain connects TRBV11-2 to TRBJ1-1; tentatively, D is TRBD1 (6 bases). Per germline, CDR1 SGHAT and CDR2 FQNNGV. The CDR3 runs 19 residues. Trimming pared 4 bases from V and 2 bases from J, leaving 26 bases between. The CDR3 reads CASSSQGWLEPGQNTEAFF. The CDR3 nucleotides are TGTGCCAGCAGCTCACAGGGTTGGCTAGAACCGGGGCAAAACACTGAAGCTTTCTTT.

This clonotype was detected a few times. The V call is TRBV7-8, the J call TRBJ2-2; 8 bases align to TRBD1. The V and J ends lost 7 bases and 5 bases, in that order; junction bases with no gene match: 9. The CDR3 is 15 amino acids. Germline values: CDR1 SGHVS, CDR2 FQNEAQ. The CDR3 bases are TGTGCCAGCATCGGCAGGGGGCTCGGAACCGGGGAGCTGTTTTTT. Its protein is CASIGRGLGTGELFF.

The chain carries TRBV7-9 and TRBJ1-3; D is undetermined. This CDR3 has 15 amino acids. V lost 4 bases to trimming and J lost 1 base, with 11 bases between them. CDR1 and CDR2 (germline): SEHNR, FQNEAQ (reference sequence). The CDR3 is CASSSWTDSGNTIYF. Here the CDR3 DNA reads TGTGCCAGCAGCTCCTGGACTGATTCTGGAAACACCATATATTTT.

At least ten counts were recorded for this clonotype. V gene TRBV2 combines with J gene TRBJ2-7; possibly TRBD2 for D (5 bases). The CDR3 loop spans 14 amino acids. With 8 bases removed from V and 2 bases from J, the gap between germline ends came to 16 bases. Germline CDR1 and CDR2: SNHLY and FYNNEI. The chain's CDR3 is CASLLSGSTYEQYF. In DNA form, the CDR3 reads TGTGCCAGCCTACTGTCGGGATCCACCTACGAGCAGTACTTC. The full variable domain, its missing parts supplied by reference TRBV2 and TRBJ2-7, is EPEVTQTPSHQVTQMGQEVILRCVPISNHLYFYWYRQILGQKVEFLVSFYNNEISEKSEIFDDQFSVERPDGSNFTLKIRSTKLEDSAMYFCASLLSGSTYEQYFGPGTRLTVT.

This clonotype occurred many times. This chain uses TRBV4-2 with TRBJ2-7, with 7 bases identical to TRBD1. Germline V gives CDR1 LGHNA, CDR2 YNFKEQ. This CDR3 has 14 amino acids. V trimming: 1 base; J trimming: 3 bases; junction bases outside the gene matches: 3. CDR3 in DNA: TGTGCCAGCAGCCAAGGACAGGGTTTCTACGAGCAGTACTTC. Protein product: CASSQGQGFYEQYF.

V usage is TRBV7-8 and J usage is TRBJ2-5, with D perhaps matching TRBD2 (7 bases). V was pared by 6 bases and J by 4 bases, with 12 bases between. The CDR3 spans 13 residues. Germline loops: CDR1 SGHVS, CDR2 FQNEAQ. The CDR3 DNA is TGTGCCAGCAGGGGGAGGGGGGGAGAGACCCAGTACTTC. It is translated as CASRGRGGETQYF.

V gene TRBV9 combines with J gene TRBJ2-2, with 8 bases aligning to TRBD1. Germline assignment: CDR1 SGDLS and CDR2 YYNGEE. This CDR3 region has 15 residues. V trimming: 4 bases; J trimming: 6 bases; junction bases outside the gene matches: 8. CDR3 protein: CASSRTGLLAGELFF. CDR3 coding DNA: TGTGCCAGCAGCAGGACAGGGTTATTGGCCGGGGAGCTGTTTTTT.

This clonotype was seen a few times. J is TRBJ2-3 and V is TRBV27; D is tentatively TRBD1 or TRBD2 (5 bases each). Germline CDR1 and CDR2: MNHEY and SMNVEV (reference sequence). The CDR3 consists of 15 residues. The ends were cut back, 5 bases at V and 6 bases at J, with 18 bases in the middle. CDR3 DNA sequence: TGTGCCAGCAGTCCCGGGACCACCCTTTTTGATACGCAGTATTTT. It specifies CASSPGTTLFDTQYF.

The CDR3 spells CAWRDWNSSEQFF. DNA for the CDR3: TGTGCCTGGAGGGACTGGAACAGTAGCGAGCAGTTCTTC. The gene calls are TRBV30 and TRBJ2-1; maybe TRBD2 (5 bases). This CDR3 spans 13 amino acids. CDR1 and CDR2 from the germline V gene are GTSNPN and SVGIG (reference sequence). V lost 3 bases and J 10 bases, leaving 16 bases between the germline ends.

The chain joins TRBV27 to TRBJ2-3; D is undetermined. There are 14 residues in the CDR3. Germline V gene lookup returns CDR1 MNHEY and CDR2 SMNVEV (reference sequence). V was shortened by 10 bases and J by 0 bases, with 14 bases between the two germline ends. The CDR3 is CATKSALSTDTQYF. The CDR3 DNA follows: TGTGCCACTAAGAGCGCCCTTAGCACAGATACGCAGTATTTT.

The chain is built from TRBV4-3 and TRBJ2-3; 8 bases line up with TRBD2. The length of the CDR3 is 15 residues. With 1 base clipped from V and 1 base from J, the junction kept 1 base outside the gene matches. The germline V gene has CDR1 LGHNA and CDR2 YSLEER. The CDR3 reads CASSQVGGGTDTQYF. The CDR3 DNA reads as TGCGCCAGCAGCCAAGTCGGGGGGGGCACAGATACGCAGTATTTT.

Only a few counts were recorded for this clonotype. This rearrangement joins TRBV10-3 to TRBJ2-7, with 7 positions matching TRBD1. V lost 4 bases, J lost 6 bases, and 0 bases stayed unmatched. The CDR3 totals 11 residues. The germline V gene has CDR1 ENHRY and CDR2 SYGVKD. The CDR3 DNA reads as TGTGCCATCAGTGGACAGGGCGAGCAGTACTTC. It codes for CAISGQGEQYF.

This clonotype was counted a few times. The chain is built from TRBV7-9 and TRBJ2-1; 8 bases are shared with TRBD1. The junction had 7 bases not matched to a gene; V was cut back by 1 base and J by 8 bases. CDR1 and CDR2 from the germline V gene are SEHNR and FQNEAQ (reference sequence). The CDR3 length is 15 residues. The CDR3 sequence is CASSLGTQGAHEQFF. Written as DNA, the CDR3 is TGTGCCAGCAGCTTAGGAACCCAGGGGGCGCATGAGCAGTTCTTC.

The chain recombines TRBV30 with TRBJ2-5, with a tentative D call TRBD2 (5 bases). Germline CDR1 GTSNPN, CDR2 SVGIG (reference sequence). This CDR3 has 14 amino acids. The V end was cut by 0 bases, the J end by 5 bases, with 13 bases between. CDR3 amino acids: CAWSVLFGGETQYF. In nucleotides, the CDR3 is TGTGCCTGGAGTGTACTTTTCGGCGGGGAGACCCAGTACTTC.

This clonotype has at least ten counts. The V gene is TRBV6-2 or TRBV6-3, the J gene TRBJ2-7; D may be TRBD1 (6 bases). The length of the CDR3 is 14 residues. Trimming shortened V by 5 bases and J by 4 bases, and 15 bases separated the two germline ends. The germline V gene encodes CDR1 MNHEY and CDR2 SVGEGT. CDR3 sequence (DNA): TGTGCCAGCAGTAGAAGACAGGACCCATACGAGCAGTACTTC. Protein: CASSRRQDPYEQYF.

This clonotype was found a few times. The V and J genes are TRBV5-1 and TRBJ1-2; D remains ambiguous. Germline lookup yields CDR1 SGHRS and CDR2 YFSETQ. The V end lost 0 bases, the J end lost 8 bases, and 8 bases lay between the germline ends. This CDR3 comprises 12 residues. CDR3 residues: CASSLGPPGYTF. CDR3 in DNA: TGCGCCAGCAGCTTGGGCCCCCCGGGCTACACCTTC.

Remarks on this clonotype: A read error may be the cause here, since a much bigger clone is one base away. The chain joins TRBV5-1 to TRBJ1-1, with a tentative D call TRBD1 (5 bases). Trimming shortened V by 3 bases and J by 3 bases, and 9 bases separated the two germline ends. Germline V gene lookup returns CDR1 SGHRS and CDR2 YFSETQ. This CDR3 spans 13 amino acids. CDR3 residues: CASSYGRDTEAFF. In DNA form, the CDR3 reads TGCGCCAGCAGCTATGGCAGGGACACTGAAGCTTTCTTT.

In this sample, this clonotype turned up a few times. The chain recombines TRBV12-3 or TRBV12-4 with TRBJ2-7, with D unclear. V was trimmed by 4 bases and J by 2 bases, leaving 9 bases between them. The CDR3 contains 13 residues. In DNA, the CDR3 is TGTGCCAGCAGTTGGGCTCAGGCCTACGAGCAGTACTTC. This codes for CASSWAQAYEQYF.

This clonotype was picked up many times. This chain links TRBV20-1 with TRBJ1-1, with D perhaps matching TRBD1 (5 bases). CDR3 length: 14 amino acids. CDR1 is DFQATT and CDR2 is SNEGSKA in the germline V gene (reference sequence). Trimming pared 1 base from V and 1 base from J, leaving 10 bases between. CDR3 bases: TGCAGTGCTAGAGTCATTACAGGGAACACTGAAGCTTTCTTT. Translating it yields CSARVITGNTEAFF.